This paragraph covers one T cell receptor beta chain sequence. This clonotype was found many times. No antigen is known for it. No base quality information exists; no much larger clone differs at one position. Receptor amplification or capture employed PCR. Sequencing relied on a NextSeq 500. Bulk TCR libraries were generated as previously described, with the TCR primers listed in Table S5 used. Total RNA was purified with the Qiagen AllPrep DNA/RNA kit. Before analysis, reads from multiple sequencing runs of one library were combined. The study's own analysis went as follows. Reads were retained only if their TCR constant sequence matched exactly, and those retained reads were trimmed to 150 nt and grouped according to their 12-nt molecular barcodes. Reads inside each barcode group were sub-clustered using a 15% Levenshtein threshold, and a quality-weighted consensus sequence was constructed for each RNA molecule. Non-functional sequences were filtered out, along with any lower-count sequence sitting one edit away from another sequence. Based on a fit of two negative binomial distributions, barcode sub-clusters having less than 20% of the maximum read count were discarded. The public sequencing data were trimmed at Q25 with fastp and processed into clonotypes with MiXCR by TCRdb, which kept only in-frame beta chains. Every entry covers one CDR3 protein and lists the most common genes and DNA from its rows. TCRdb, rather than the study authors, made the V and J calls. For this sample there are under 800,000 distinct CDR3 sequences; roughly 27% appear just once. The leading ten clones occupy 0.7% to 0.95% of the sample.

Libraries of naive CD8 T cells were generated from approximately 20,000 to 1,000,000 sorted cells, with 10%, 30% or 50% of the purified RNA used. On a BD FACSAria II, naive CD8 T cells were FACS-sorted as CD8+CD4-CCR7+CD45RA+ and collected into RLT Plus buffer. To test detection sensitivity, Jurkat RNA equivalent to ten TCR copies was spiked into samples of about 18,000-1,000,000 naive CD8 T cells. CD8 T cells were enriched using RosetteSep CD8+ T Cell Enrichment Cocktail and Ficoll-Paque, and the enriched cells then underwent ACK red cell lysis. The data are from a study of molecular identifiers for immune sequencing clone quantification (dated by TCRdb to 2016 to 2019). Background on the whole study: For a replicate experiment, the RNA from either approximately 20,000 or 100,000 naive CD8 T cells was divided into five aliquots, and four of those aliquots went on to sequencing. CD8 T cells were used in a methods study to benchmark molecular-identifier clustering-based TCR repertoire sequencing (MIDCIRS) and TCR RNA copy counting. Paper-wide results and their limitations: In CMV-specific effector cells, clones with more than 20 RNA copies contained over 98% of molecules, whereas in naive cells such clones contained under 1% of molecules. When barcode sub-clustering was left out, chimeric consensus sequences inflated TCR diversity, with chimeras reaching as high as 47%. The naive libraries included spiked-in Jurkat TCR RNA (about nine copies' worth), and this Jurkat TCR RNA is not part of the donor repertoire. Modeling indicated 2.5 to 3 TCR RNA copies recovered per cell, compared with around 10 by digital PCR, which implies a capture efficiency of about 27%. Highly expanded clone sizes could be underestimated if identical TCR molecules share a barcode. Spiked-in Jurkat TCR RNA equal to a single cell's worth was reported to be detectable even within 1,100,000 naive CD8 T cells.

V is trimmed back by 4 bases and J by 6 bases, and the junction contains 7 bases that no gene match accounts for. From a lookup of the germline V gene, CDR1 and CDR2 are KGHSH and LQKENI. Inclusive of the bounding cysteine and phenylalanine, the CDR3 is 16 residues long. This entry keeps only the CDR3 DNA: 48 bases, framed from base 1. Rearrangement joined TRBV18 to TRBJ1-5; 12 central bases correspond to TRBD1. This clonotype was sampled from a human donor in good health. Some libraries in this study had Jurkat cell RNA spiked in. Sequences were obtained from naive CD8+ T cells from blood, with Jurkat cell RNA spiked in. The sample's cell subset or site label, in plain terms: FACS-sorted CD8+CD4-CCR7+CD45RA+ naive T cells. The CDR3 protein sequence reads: CASSLTGTGGVQPQHF. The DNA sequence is TGTGCCAGCTCACTAACCGGGACAGGGGGCGTTCAGCCCCAGCATTTT.